This T cell receptor (beta chain) was profiled in a study of T cell responses to AZD1222 COVID-19 vaccine. Data came from immunoSEQ multiplex PCR; TCRdb stores just in-frame clones and leaves some out. The sample consists of some 54,000 clones, roughly 87% of them appearing once. About this clone itself: Its antigen remains unidentified.

Study outcomes and limitations: Seropositivity was recorded at baseline in only a handful of AZD1222 recipients. A rise in Spike-specific TCR breadth and depth followed two AZD1222 doses. Donors, mostly white British, included more females; clonal diversity was possibly underestimated.

Trimming took 6 bases from V and 4 from J; bases not matched to a gene: 9. CDR1 and CDR2 from the germline V gene are MNHEY and SMNVEV (reference sequence). This CDR3 comprises 15 residues. The sample was peripheral blood, taken on day 0 of AZD1222 vaccination. The origin of this receptor is an adult in good health. The chain couples TRBV27 to TRBJ1-1, with 9 bases identical to TRBD1. The CDR3 nucleotides read TGTGCCAGCAGGGATCGGACAGGGGTGAGCACTGAAGCTTTCTTT. Translating gives CASRDRTGVSTEAFF.